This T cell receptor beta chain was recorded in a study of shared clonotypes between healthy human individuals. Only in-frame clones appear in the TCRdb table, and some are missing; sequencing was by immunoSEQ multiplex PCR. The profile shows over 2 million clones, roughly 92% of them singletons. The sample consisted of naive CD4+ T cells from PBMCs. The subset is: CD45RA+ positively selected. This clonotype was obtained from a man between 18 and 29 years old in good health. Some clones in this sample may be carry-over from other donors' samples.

The CDR3: CASTLPGLGNEQFF. In nucleotides, the CDR3 is TGTGCCAGCACCCTTCCTGGACTAGGCAATGAGCAGTTCTTC. The chain employs TRBV11-3 and TRBJ2-1; 7 bases align to TRBD2. The CDR3 extends over 14 amino acids. Trimming removed 7 bases from V and 6 bases from J; junction bases left unmatched: 9. Germline V gene data show CDR1 as SGHNT and CDR2 as YENEEA.